This T cell receptor beta chain was identified during a study of T cell responses to AZD1222 COVID-19 vaccine. Notes on this clone: Its antigen is not known.

General study points: Reportedly, nearly half of unique spike TCRs recognized epitopes outside B.1.351/B.1.1.7 mutations. Clonal diversity was possibly underestimated, and the donors were mostly white British, with more females. Just a handful of people given AZD1222 tested seropositive at baseline. Repertoire sampling was restricted to post-peak T cell response timepoints.

Sequencing used immunoSEQ multiplex PCR; TCRdb keeps in-frame clones, though not all of them. The sample has 100,000 to 150,000 clones, about 82% seen once. The V gene end was trimmed by 5 bases and the J gene end by 4 bases; junction bases not matched to a gene: 11. Looked up from germline, CDR1 is SEHNR and CDR2 is FQNEAQ (reference sequence). CDR3 length: 16 residues. The rearrangement uses TRBV7-9 and TRBJ2-1, with 7 bases lining up with TRBD1. The material sequenced was peripheral blood, taken 28 days after the second dose of the MenACWY control vaccine. The receptor was derived from an adult who received the MenACWY meningococcal vaccine as a control. The CDR3 sequence is CASSIGDRHEYNEQFF. The CDR3 DNA reads as TGTGCCAGCAGCATAGGGGACAGACACGAATACAATGAGCAGTTCTTC.